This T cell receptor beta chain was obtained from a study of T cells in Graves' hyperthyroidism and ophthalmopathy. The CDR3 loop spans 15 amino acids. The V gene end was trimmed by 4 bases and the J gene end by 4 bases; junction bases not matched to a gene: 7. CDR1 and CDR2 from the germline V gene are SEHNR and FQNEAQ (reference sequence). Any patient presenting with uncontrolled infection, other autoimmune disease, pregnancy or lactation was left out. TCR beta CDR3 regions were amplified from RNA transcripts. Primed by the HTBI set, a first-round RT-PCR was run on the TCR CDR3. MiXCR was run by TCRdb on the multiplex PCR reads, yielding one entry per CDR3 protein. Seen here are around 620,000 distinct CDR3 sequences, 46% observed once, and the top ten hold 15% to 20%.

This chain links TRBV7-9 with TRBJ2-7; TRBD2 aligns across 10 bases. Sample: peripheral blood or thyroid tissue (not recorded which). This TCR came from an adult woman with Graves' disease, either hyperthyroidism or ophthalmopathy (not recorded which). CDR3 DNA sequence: TGTGCCAGCAGCTCTACTAGCGGGAACTGGTACGAGCAGTACTTC. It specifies CASSSTSGNWYEQYF. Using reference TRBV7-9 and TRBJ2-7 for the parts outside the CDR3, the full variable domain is DTGVSQNPRHKITKRGQNVTFRCDPISEHNRLYWYRQTLGQGPEFLTYFQNEAQLEKSRLLSDRFSAERPKGSFSTLEIQRTEQGDSAMYLCASSSTSGNWYEQYFGPGTRLTVT.